Below are 26 T cell receptor beta chains sequenced from a single sample in a study of OX40 agonist ivuxolimab in advanced cancers. Assay: immunoSEQ multiplex PCR; the TCRdb copy retains only in-frame clones and omits some. The sample has 79,000 or so clones; about 89% are singletons. The sample was CD4+ or CD8+ T cells sorted from blood, taken in a trial of the OX40 agonist ivuxolimab. The source of these receptors is an adult with an advanced solid tumor such as melanoma, head and neck, liver or kidney cancer.

The J gene is TRBJ1-5, the V gene TRBV28; tentative D call: TRBD1 (6 bases). Looked up from germline, CDR1 is MDHEN and CDR2 is SYDVKM. This CDR3 contains 16 residues. Between the trimmed V and J ends, which lost 1 base and 4 bases, there was a span of 14 bases. The CDR3 bases are TGTGCCAGCAGTTTATCTGGGGGGCGAACTAATCAGCCCCAGCATTTT. Its protein is CASSLSGGRTNQPQHF. The complete variable domain, with remaining parts taken from reference TRBV28 and TRBJ1-5, reads DVKVTQSSRYLVKRTGEKVFLECVQDMDHENMFWYRQDPGLGLRLIYFSYDVKMKEKGDIPEGYSVSREKKERFSLILESASTNQTSMYLCASSLSGGRTNQPQHFGDGTRLSIL.

The chain links TRBV4-3 to TRBJ2-7; 7 bases match TRBD2. The germline V gene has CDR1 LGHNA and CDR2 YSLEER. This CDR3 is 20 amino acids long. Losses at the gene ends were 1 base for V and 7 bases for J; bases not matched to a gene: 25. CDR3 sequence: CASSQVSHGKAGTIQDEQYF. The CDR3 coding sequence is TGCGCCAGCAGCCAAGTCTCCCACGGTAAGGCCGGGACTATCCAAGATGAGCAGTACTTC.

V gene TRBV11-3 combines with J gene TRBJ1-1; D uncertain. Trimming took off 1 base at V and 3 bases at J, with 9 bases between the two ends. CDR1 and CDR2 (germline): SGHNT, YENEEA. The CDR3 loop spans 14 amino acids. CDR3 protein: CASSLGLVDTEAFF. DNA for the CDR3: TGTGCCAGCAGCTTAGGGCTCGTGGACACTGAAGCTTTCTTT.

CDR3 protein: CASRSWQGSGNTIYF. CDR3 DNA sequence: TGCGCCAGCAGGTCATGGCAGGGATCTGGAAACACCATATATTTT. The chain carries TRBV5-1 and TRBJ1-3; tentative D call: TRBD1 (5 bases). Germline-derived CDR1 and CDR2 are SGHRS and YFSETQ. Trimming removed 5 bases from V and 1 base from J, with 13 bases in between. The CDR3 runs to 15 residues.

This clone has a single count. The V gene is TRBV28, the J gene TRBJ2-3, with 11 bases lining up with TRBD2. This CDR3 region has 18 residues. The V segment lost 6 bases and the J segment 0 bases; nucleotides outside the gene matches: 11. CDR1 and CDR2 (germline): MDHEN, SYDVKM. This CDR3 is CASSITGLAGTSTDTQYF. The CDR3 nucleotides are TGTGCCAGCAGCATCACTGGACTAGCGGGCACTAGCACAGATACGCAGTATTTT.

The chain recombines TRBV5-1 with TRBJ2-1; 10 nucleotides agree with TRBD2. Looked up from germline, CDR1 is SGHRS and CDR2 is YFSETQ. Trimming cost V 4 bases and J 7 bases; bases outside gene matches: 8. This CDR3 comprises 15 residues. CDR3 region: CASSDPSGRENEQFF. In nucleotides, the CDR3 is TGCGCCAGCAGCGACCCTAGCGGGAGAGAGAATGAGCAGTTCTTC.

The V call is TRBV28, the J call TRBJ2-1, with no clear D. Germline loops: CDR1 MDHEN, CDR2 SYDVKM. Trimming stripped 5 bases from V and 7 bases from J, with 9 bases between. The CDR3 is made up of 12 amino acids. The CDR3 region has the DNA TGTGCCAGCAGTCCACCCAGGAATGAGCAGTTCTTC. It is translated as CASSPPRNEQFF.

The J gene is TRBJ1-4, the V gene TRBV23-1; no definite D call. TRBV23-1 is an ORF, with its function uncertain. V was trimmed by 0 bases and J by 6 bases, leaving 11 bases between them. The CDR3 is made up of 15 amino acids. CDR3 in DNA: TGCGCCAGCAGTCAATCAGGGCGAGTCTATGAAAAACTGTTTTTT. Translation gives CASSQSGRVYEKLFF.

This clone was found once. The rearrangement uses TRBV6-5 and TRBJ1-1; a weak D match, TRBD1 (5 bases). The germline V gene encodes CDR1 MNHEY and CDR2 SVGAGI. The ends were cut back, 5 bases at V and 6 bases at J, with 7 bases in the middle. CDR3 size: 11 residues. DNA for the CDR3: TGTGCCAGCAGTCGGGGGGCTGAAGCTTTCTTT. Protein: CASSRGAEAFF.

This clone appeared a single time. The V call is TRBV10-2, the J call TRBJ2-2; 7 bases fit TRBD2. Germline V gene lookup returns CDR1 WSHSY and CDR2 SAAADI. The V and J ends lost 6 bases and 8 bases, in that order; junction bases with no gene match: 6. This CDR3 is built from 13 residues. CDR3 sequence (DNA): TGCGCCAGCAGGGCGGGGGACGCGGGGGAGCTGTTTTTT. Translating gives CASRAGDAGELFF.

This chain connects TRBV6-1 to TRBJ1-5; D possibly corresponds to TRBD1 (5 bases). Trimming removed 6 bases from V and 3 bases from J, with 15 bases in between. The CDR3 contains 15 residues. The germline V gene encodes CDR1 MNHNS and CDR2 SASEGT. The CDR3 loop reads CASRLSRGINQPQHF. In nucleotides, the CDR3 is TGTGCCAGCAGGCTAAGTAGGGGCATCAATCAGCCCCAGCATTTT.

The genes are TRBV28 and TRBJ1-5; maybe TRBD1 (6 bases). Deletions cut 6 bases from V and 7 bases from J, with 13 bases between. Germline assignment: CDR1 MDHEN and CDR2 SYDVKM. The CDR3 covers 13 residues. DNA for the CDR3: TGTGCCAGCAGCGATTCAGGGGCCCAGCCCCAGCATTTT. Its protein is CASSDSGAQPQHF. The whole variable domain, filled in from reference TRBV28 and TRBJ1-5, reads DVKVTQSSRYLVKRTGEKVFLECVQDMDHENMFWYRQDPGLGLRLIYFSYDVKMKEKGDIPEGYSVSREKKERFSLILESASTNQTSMYLCASSDSGAQPQHFGDGTRLSIL.

V usage is TRBV7-9 and J usage is TRBJ2-3, with TRBD2 matching over 7 bases. CDR1 is SEHNR, CDR2 FQNEAQ, per germline (reference sequence). The V and J ends lost 5 bases and 0 bases, in that order; junction bases with no gene match: 11. This CDR3 has 17 residues. Written as DNA, the CDR3 is TGTGCCAGCAGCCAAACGGGAAGCGGGGCCAGCACAGATACGCAGTATTTT. Its protein is CASSQTGSGASTDTQYF. Full variable domain (outside the CDR3, taken from reference TRBV7-9 and TRBJ2-3): DTGVSQNPRHKITKRGQNVTFRCDPISEHNRLYWYRQTLGQGPEFLTYFQNEAQLEKSRLLSDRFSAERPKGSFSTLEIQRTEQGDSAMYLCASSQTGSGASTDTQYFGPGTRLTVL.

The J gene is TRBJ2-1, the V gene TRBV19; maybe TRBD1 (6 bases). CDR3 length: 13 residues. Trimming took off 3 bases at V and 10 bases at J, with 13 bases between the two ends. CDR1 and CDR2 from the germline V gene are LNHDA and SQIVND (reference sequence). DNA for the CDR3: TGTGCCAGTAGTATTTTGGGGGCAGGGGAGCAGTTCTTC. The encoded protein is CASSILGAGEQFF.

This clone appeared a single time. The chain has TRBV18 and TRBJ2-1; the D gene is possibly TRBD2 (6 bases). CDR3 length: 17 residues. The ends were cut back, 0 bases at V and 0 bases at J, with 12 bases in the middle. Germline V gene data show CDR1 as KGHSH and CDR2 as LQKENI. CDR3 nucleotide sequence: TGTGCCAGCTCACCACCCTACGCGGGGAGCTCCTACAATGAGCAGTTCTTC. Its protein product is CASSPPYAGSSYNEQFF.

J is TRBJ2-1 and V is TRBV4-3, with TRBD2 identical over 11 bases. This CDR3 has 16 residues. CDR1 and CDR2 (germline): LGHNA, YSLEER. With 0 bases clipped from V and 9 bases from J, the junction kept 7 bases outside the gene matches. In DNA form, the CDR3 reads TGCGCCAGCAGCCAAGATGGGCTCCTAGCGGGAGGTGAGCAGTTCTTC. This translates into CASSQDGLLAGGEQFF.

The CDR3 loop is CASRGGQGYGEQFF. CDR3 DNA sequence: TGTGCCAGTAGAGGGGGACAGGGGTACGGTGAGCAGTTCTTC. V and J are TRBV19 and TRBJ2-1; 10 positions agree with TRBD1. The trim removed 6 bases at V and 9 bases at J, leaving 8 bases unmatched. CDR3 length equals 14 residues. Germline values: CDR1 LNHDA, CDR2 SQIVND (reference sequence).

The chain couples TRBV30 to TRBJ2-5; the D gene could be TRBD1 or TRBD2 (6 bases each). The J call may be in error: the DNA end matches TRBJ2-7 better. The CDR3 covers 14 residues. The germline V gene has CDR1 GTSNPN and CDR2 SVGIG (reference sequence). This CDR3 is CAWSVVGGSHEQYF. The CDR3 nucleotides read TGTGCCTGGAGTGTAGTAGGGGGGTCCCACGAGCAGTACTTC.

The V call is TRBV25-1, the J call TRBJ1-2; D call uncertain. The V gene lost 5 bases and the J gene lost 5 bases, with 15 bases spanning the gap. The CDR3 spans 14 residues. Germline V gene lookup returns CDR1 MGHDK and CDR2 SYGVNS. The CDR3 protein is CASSYSDGPYGYTF. The CDR3 bases are TGTGCCAGCAGTTACTCGGACGGCCCGTATGGCTACACCTTC.

V usage is TRBV10-2 and J usage is TRBJ1-1; D not certain. Germline CDR1 and CDR2: WSHSY and SAAADI. This CDR3 is built from 13 residues. The V gene lost 8 bases and the J gene lost 5 bases, with 15 bases spanning the gap. CDR3 bases: TGCGCCAGCCGCCTCCCTCAGCAGACTGAAGCTTTCTTT. Its translation is CASRLPQQTEAFF.

The genes are TRBV28 and TRBJ1-1, with D perhaps TRBD1 (6 bases). The ends were cut back, 1 base at V and 4 bases at J, with 10 bases in the middle. CDR3 size: 14 residues. The germline V gene encodes CDR1 MDHEN and CDR2 SYDVKM. Here the CDR3 DNA reads TGTGCCAGCAGTTTATCTTCAGGGGTCACTGAAGCTTTCTTT. This codes for CASSLSSGVTEAFF.

This chain links TRBV11-2 with TRBJ2-2; 7 bases agree with TRBD2. Germline CDR1 is SGHAT and CDR2 is FQNNGV. V was clipped by 2 bases and J by 7 bases; unmatched bases: 7. The CDR3 is 15 residues long. This chain's CDR3 is CASSLSAGAVGELFF. The DNA of the CDR3 is TGTGCCAGCAGCTTATCCGCGGGAGCTGTCGGGGAGCTGTTTTTT.

The rearrangement uses TRBV19 and TRBJ2-7, with TRBD2 matching 7 bases. The CDR3 extends over 20 amino acids. The germline CDR1 and CDR2 sequences are LNHDA and SQIVND (reference sequence). Trimming at V came to 5 bases and at J to 1 base, leaving 23 bases not matched to a gene. This CDR3 is CASSRLFLGEGLASSYEQYF. CDR3 in DNA: TGTGCCAGTAGTCGCCTTTTTTTGGGGGAGGGCCTGGCCAGTTCCTACGAGCAGTACTTC.

This sequence joins TRBV5-1 and TRBJ2-4, with 12 nucleotides matching TRBD1. The CDR3 consists of 17 residues. The V segment lost 0 bases and the J segment 8 bases; nucleotides outside the gene matches: 9. Germline V gives CDR1 SGHRS, CDR2 YFSETQ. CDR3: CASSLALGQGARDIQYF. The CDR3 DNA follows: TGCGCCAGCAGCTTGGCCCTGGGACAGGGGGCACGAGACATTCAGTACTTC.

The chain uses TRBV5-1 and TRBJ2-1, with D possibly matching TRBD1 (6 bases). The V end lost 3 bases, the J end lost 3 bases, and 13 bases lay between the germline ends. The CDR3 runs to 15 residues. The germline CDR1 and CDR2 sequences are SGHRS and YFSETQ. The CDR3 loop is CASSSKTGNYNEQFF. The CDR3, as DNA: TGCGCCAGCAGCTCCAAGACAGGAAACTACAATGAGCAGTTCTTC.

V is TRBV11-2 and J is TRBJ1-4, with 7 positions matching TRBD1. CDR3 length: 14 amino acids. Trimming took 6 bases from V and 4 from J; bases not matched to a gene: 5. Germline lookup yields CDR1 SGHAT and CDR2 FQNNGV. The DNA of the CDR3 is TGTGCCAGCAGTCACCAGGGGGTTAATGAAAAACTGTTTTTT. Translating gives CASSHQGVNEKLFF.